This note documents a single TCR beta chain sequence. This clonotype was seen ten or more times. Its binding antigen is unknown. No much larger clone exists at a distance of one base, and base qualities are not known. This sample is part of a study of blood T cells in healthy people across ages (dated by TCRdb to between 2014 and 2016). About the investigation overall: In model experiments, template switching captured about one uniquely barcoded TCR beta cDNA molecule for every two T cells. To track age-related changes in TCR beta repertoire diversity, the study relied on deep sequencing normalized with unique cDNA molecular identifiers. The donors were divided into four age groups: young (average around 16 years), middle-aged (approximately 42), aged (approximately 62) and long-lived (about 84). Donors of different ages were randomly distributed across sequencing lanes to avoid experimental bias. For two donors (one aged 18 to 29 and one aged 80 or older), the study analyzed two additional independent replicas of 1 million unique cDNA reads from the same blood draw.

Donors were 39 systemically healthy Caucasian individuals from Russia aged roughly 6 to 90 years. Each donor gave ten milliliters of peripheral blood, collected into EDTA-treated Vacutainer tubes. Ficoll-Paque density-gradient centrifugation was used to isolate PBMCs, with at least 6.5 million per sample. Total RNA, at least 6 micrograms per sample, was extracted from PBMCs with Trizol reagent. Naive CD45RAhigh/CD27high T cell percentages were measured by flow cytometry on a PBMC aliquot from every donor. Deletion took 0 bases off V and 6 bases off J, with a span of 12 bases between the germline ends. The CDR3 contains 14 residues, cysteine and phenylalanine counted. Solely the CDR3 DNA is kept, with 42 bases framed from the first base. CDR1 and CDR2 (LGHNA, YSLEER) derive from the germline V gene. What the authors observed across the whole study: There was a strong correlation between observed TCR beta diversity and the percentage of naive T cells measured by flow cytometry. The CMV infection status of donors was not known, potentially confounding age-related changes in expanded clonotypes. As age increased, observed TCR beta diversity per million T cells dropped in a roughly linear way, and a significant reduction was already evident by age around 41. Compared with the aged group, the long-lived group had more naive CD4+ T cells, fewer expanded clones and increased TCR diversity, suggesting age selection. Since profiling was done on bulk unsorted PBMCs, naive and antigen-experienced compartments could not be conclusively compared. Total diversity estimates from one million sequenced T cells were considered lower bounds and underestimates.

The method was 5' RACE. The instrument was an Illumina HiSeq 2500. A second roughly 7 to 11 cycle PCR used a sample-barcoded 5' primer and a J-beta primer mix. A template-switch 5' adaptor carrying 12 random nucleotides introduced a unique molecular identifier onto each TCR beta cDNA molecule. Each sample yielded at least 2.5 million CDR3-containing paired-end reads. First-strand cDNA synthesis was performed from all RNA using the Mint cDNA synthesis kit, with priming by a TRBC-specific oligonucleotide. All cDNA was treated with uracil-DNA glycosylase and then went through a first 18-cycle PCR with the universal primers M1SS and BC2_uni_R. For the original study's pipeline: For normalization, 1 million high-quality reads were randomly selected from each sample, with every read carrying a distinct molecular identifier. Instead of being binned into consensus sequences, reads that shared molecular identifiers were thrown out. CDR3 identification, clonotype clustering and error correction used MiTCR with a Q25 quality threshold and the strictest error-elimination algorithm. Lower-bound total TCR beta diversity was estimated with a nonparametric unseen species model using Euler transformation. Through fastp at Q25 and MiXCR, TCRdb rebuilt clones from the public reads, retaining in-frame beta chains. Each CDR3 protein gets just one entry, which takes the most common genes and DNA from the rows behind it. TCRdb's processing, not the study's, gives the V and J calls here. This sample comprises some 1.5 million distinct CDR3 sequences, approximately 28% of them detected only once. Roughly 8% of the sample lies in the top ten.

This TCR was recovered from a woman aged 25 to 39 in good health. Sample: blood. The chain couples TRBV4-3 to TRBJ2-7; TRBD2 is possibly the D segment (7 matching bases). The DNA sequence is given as TGCGCCAGCAGCCAAGATGGGGGGGCTCGCGAGCAGTACTTC. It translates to CASSQDGGAREQYF.